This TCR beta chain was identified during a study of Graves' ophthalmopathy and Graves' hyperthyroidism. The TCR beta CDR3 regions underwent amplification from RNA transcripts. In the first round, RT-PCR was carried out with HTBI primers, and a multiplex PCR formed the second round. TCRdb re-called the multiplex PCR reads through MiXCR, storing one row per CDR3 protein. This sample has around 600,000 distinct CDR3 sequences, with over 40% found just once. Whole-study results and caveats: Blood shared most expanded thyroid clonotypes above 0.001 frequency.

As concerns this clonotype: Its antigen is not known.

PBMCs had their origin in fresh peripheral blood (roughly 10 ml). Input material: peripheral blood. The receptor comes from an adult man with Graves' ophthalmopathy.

The CDR3 region has the DNA TGTGCCAGCAGCCAAGGGGGCCCAAACACTGAAGCTTTCTTT. This encodes CASSQGGPNTEAFF. The chain has TRBV7-2 and TRBJ1-1, with TRBD1 identical over 7 bases. CDR3 length: 14 amino acids. The V gene end was trimmed by 5 bases and the J gene end by 2 bases; junction bases not matched to a gene: 5. Per germline, CDR1 SGHTA and CDR2 FQGNSA. The whole variable domain, remainder taken from reference TRBV7-2 and TRBJ1-1, is GAGVSQSPSNKVTEKGKDVELRCDPISGHTALYWYRQSLGQGLEFLIYFQGNSAPDKSGLPSDRFSAERTGGSVSTLTIQRTQQEDSAVYLCASSQGGPNTEAFFGQGTRLTVV.